The TCR beta chain under discussion was sequenced for a study of T-cell memory formation after mild COVID-19. On the study more broadly: For the most part, TCR clusters were specific to one donor. Study-wide points: Later expanders leaned CD4+, whereas clones that contracted between day 15 and 85 were balanced CD4/CD8. Researchers found some responding clones in pre-infection memory, a sign that cross-reactive memory joined.

Constant-segment-primed 5'RACE gave TCR alpha and TCR beta cDNA libraries with sample barcodes and UMIs. TCRdb reprocessed the 5' RACE reads with MiXCR, giving one entry per CDR3 protein. The table lists about 470,000 distinct CDR3 sequences, more than 20% of them singletons, with roughly an eighth in the top ten. The CDR3 loop spans 13 amino acids. Trimming stripped 5 bases from V and 8 bases from J, with 13 bases between. Per the germline V gene, CDR1 is LNHDA and CDR2 is SQIVND (reference sequence). In regard to this clonotype: Antigen specificity is unknown.

The clonotype comes from an adult woman who had mild COVID-19 (a few samples of this study predate the infection). Cell type and time point are not known. The rearrangement joins TRBV19 to TRBJ2-1; TRBD1 is a possible D gene (6 bases). Sample: PBMCs or a T cell subset sorted from them (not recorded which). The CDR3 region has the DNA TGTGCCAGTAGTGCCCGACCAGGGGATGAGCAGTTCTTC. It is translated as CASSARPGDEQFF.